One and the same sample provided the 20 T cell receptor beta chains below, sequenced in a study of T cell responses to AZD1222 COVID-19 vaccine. The method was immunoSEQ multiplex PCR; TCRdb's version includes in-frame clones alone and lacks a portion of them. Counted here are 100,000 to 110,000 clones, just under 90% occurring once; the ten biggest clones make up about a sixth. The sequences come from peripheral blood, collected on day 0 of AZD1222 vaccination. Receptors originate from an adult in good health.

The V gene is TRBV2, the J gene TRBJ1-5; D perhaps matches TRBD1 (6 bases). V lost 6 bases to trimming and J lost 5 bases, with 11 bases between them. This CDR3 spans 13 amino acids. Per the germline V gene, CDR1 is SNHLY and CDR2 is FYNNEI. The CDR3 spells CASSEGVDQPQHF. The CDR3 region has the DNA TGTGCCAGCAGCGAGGGGGTGGATCAGCCCCAGCATTTT.

This sequence joins TRBV7-2 and TRBJ2-2; D is perhaps TRBD1 (6 bases). V lost 6 bases to trimming and J lost 6 bases, with 14 bases between them. CDR3 length: 14 residues. Germline values: CDR1 SGHTA, CDR2 FQGNSA. CDR3 amino acids: CASRWGQGAGELFF. Written as DNA, the CDR3 is TGTGCCAGCAGGTGGGGACAAGGCGCCGGGGAGCTGTTTTTT.

V gene TRBV30 combines with J gene TRBJ2-1; 9 bases are a match to TRBD2. This CDR3 is 18 amino acids long. The germline V gene encodes CDR1 GTSNPN and CDR2 SVGIG (reference sequence). V was pared by 4 bases and J by 5 bases, with 18 bases of the junction left unmatched. The CDR3 DNA follows: TGTGCCTGGATAGCCCCCGGGGCGGGAGGGTATTTCCACAATGAGCAGTTCTTC. This codes for CAWIAPGAGGYFHNEQFF.

This chain joins TRBV9 and TRBJ1-4; TRBD1 might be the D (6 bases). The V gene's germline CDR1 is SGDLS and CDR2 YYNGEE. The CDR3 spans 14 residues. The V end lost 7 bases, the J end lost 8 bases, and 18 bases lay between the germline ends. CDR3 protein: CASARQAGKEKLFF. The CDR3, as DNA: TGTGCCAGCGCACGACAGGCTGGAAAAGAAAAACTGTTTTTT.

V usage is TRBV6-5 and J usage is TRBJ1-2, with 7 bases lining up with TRBD1. J was trimmed by 8 bases and V by 6 bases; bases with no gene match: 9. This CDR3 contains 13 residues. CDR1 and CDR2 from the germline V gene are MNHEY and SVGAGI. The CDR3 sequence is CASSQDRVRGYTF. In DNA, the CDR3 is TGTGCCAGCAGCCAAGACAGGGTTCGGGGCTACACCTTC.

The V and J genes are TRBV9 and TRBJ1-2, with D unclear. The V end was cut by 7 bases, the J end by 0 bases, with 22 bases between. CDR1 and CDR2 from the germline V gene are SGDLS and YYNGEE. The CDR3 runs 17 residues. The DNA for the CDR3 is TGTGCCAGCCCCTTTAGACAAGCCCAAATCGCTAACTATGGCTACACCTTC. It is translated as CASPFRQAQIANYGYTF.

The chain combines TRBV7-9 with TRBJ1-1; TRBD1 matches 7 bases. This CDR3 spans 13 amino acids. Trimming took 9 bases from V and 6 from J; bases not matched to a gene: 10. Germline assignment: CDR1 SEHNR and CDR2 FQNEAQ (reference sequence). The CDR3 loop reads CASHGQDRAEAFF. In DNA form, the CDR3 reads TGTGCCAGTCATGGACAGGATCGAGCTGAAGCTTTCTTT.

The chain links TRBV2 to TRBJ2-3, with D possibly TRBD2 on 6 matching bases. The V end lost 7 bases, the J end lost 4 bases, and 15 bases lay between the germline ends. The CDR3 is made up of 14 amino acids. Germline lookup yields CDR1 SNHLY and CDR2 FYNNEI. The CDR3 bases are TGTGCCAGCACCTCCGGGGGACGATCAGATACGCAGTATTTT. Translating it yields CASTSGGRSDTQYF.

A remark on this clone: Other DNA sequences in this specimen translate into the identical CDR3. The chain employs TRBV5-1 and TRBJ1-2; no definite D call. CDR1 and CDR2 (germline): SGHRS, YFSETQ. V was cut by 0 bases and J by 6 bases, with 6 bases left in between. The CDR3 length is 12 residues. CDR3 sequence (DNA): TGCGCCAGCAGCTTGGAAGGAAATGGCTACACCTTC. Its translation: CASSLEGNGYTF.

This sequence joins TRBV5-1 and TRBJ1-1; D is unresolved. CDR1 is SGHRS, CDR2 YFSETQ, per germline. CDR3 length: 13 residues. V was cut by 3 bases and J by 2 bases, with 8 bases left in between. CDR3 residues: CASSSPGNTEAFF. The DNA for the CDR3 is TGCGCCAGCAGCTCCCCAGGTAACACTGAAGCTTTCTTT.

This clone was seen a few times. The CDR3 loop reads CASSQTSGNYNEQFF. The CDR3 nucleotides are TGTGCCAGTAGTCAGACTAGCGGGAACTACAATGAGCAGTTCTTC. The J gene is TRBJ2-1, the V gene TRBV19; 11 nucleotides align to TRBD2. CDR1 is LNHDA and CDR2 is SQIVND in the germline V gene (reference sequence). With V trimmed by 5 bases and J by 3 bases, 3 bases remained unmatched. The CDR3 is 15 residues long.

The chain carries TRBV5-1 and TRBJ2-1; perhaps TRBD2 as D (5 bases). CDR1 SGHRS and CDR2 YFSETQ come from the germline V gene. The CDR3 loop spans 16 amino acids. The germline V and J ends were trimmed by 0 bases and 0 bases, with 10 bases remaining between them. This chain's CDR3 is CASSLGGWSSYNEQFF. The CDR3 DNA is TGCGCCAGCAGCTTGGGCGGGTGGAGCTCCTACAATGAGCAGTTCTTC.

The V gene is TRBV5-1, the J gene TRBJ1-6, with 10 bases that match TRBD1. Trimming took 7 bases from V and 5 from J; bases not matched to a gene: 9. Germline-derived CDR1 and CDR2 are SGHRS and YFSETQ. The CDR3 is 16 amino acids. CDR3 amino acids: CASGAGTGEDNSPLHF. The CDR3 nucleotides are TGCGCCAGCGGGGCCGGGACAGGGGAAGATAATTCACCCCTCCACTTT.

The chain couples TRBV19 to TRBJ1-4; D is perhaps TRBD1 (5 bases). The CDR3 consists of 16 residues. With 1 base removed from V and 7 bases from J, the gap between germline ends came to 16 bases. CDR1 is LNHDA and CDR2 is SQIVND in the germline V gene (reference sequence). Here the CDR3 DNA reads TGTGCCAGTAGTATAGTAGGAGGGGTAATAGCTGAAAAACTGTTTTTT. It specifies CASSIVGGVIAEKLFF.

This clone has just one count. The rearrangement links TRBV5-1 to TRBJ2-7; 8 nucleotides match TRBD1. V lost 0 bases, J lost 6 bases, and 5 bases stayed unmatched. The germline V gene encodes CDR1 SGHRS and CDR2 YFSETQ. The CDR3 spans 14 residues. The CDR3 loop is CASSLASGGAEQYF. The CDR3 DNA reads TGCGCCAGCAGCTTGGCCTCAGGGGGCGCCGAGCAGTACTTC.

The chain joins TRBV19 to TRBJ2-5; 10 nucleotides line up with TRBD1. CDR1 LNHDA and CDR2 SQIVND come from the germline V gene (reference sequence). This CDR3 is 14 amino acids long. Trimming removed 7 bases from V and 5 bases from J; junction bases left unmatched: 7. In DNA, the CDR3 is TGTGCCAGTAACCCGGGACAGGGGTGGGAGACCCAGTACTTC. Its protein product is CASNPGQGWETQYF.

The rearrangement links TRBV7-2 to TRBJ2-3; 8 bases are a match to TRBD1. The germline V gene encodes CDR1 SGHTA and CDR2 FQGNSA. V shed 7 bases and J 1 base; nucleotides not matched to a gene: 10. The CDR3 covers 16 residues. CDR3: CASTPGQGTGTDTQYF. The CDR3 DNA reads as TGTGCCAGCACCCCCGGACAGGGTACCGGCACAGATACGCAGTATTTT.

V usage is TRBV29-1 and J usage is TRBJ1-2, with 7 positions matching TRBD1. J was trimmed by 7 bases and V by 3 bases; bases with no gene match: 8. The CDR3 sequence is 13 residues long. Per the germline V gene, CDR1 is SQVTM and CDR2 is ANQGSEA. The CDR3 nucleotides read TGCAGCGTTGAGAAGGGGGCGCAGTCTGGCTACACCTTC. Protein product: CSVEKGAQSGYTF.

The chain recombines TRBV19 with TRBJ1-5; D unclear. The CDR3 totals 14 residues. Looked up from germline, CDR1 is LNHDA and CDR2 is SQIVND (reference sequence). V lost 6 bases to trimming and J lost 3 bases, with 12 bases between them. The CDR3 nucleotides are TGTGCCAGTAGAACAGCATCGGACAATCAGCCCCAGCATTTT. This gives the protein CASRTASDNQPQHF.

The chain carries TRBV9 and TRBJ1-4; D perhaps matches TRBD1 (5 bases). Germline V gives CDR1 SGDLS, CDR2 YYNGEE. This CDR3 spans 15 amino acids. V was clipped by 4 bases and J by 5 bases, with 15 bases between them. Here the CDR3 reads CASSPAGRSNEKLFF. The DNA of the CDR3 is TGTGCCAGCAGCCCGGCGGGGCGCTCAAATGAAAAACTGTTTTTT.